The rows below give T cell receptor beta chains drawn from one sample of a study of CD8 T cells in Susac syndrome. TCRdb analysed the immunoSEQ multiplex PCR reads with MiXCR anew, one entry per CDR3 protein. The table has around 200,000 distinct CDR3 sequences, roughly 94% seen once. Sequencing was carried out using CD4+ T cells from PBMCs. These receptors all stem from a human donor with Susac syndrome. Both conserved end residues are part of each CDR3. The D gene is left open where the match is weak. Size tells how often a clone was seen (once, few, many) or the class of an expanded clone, and some rows leave it out.

.	.	TRBV30	TRBJ2-3	CAGSGPVTDTQYF	TGTGCCGGATCAGGTCCCGTCACAGATACGCAGTATTTT
.	.	TRBV20-1	TRBJ1-3	CSAEPRNSGNTIYF	TGCAGTGCAGAGCCCAGGAACTCTGGAAACACCATATATTTT
.	.	TRBV5-1	TRBJ2-7	CASSLLFDKSSYEQYF	TGCGCCAGCAGCTTGCTATTTGACAAGAGCTCCTACGAGCAGTACTTC
.	.	TRBV7-2	TRBJ1-1	CASSLAGPPTEAFF	TGTGCCAGCAGCTTAGCAGGGCCTCCGACTGAAGCTTTCTTT
.	.	TRBV12-3/TRBV12-4	TRBJ1-1	CASSLWQSTEAFF	TGTGCCAGCAGTTTATGGCAGAGTACTGAAGCTTTCTTT
.	.	TRBV7-2	TRBJ1-1	CASRGHPTSGPEAFF	TGTGCCAGCAGGGGACACCCCACGTCTGGTCCTGAAGCTTTCTTT
.	TRBD1	TRBV29-1	TRBJ2-7	CSVGRDRGGYEQYF	TGCAGCGTTGGGAGGGACAGGGGGGGGTACGAGCAGTACTTC
.	TRBD2	TRBV20-1	TRBJ2-1	CSVSGASGRGNEQFF	TGCAGTGTCAGCGGCGCTAGCGGGAGGGGGAATGAGCAGTTCTTC
.	TRBD2	TRBV7-2	TRBJ2-2	CASRGSGIGGGELFF	TGTGCCAGCAGGGGCAGCGGGATTGGAGGCGGGGAGCTGTTTTTT
.	.	TRBV4-3	TRBJ2-3	CASSQTSSSDTQYF	TGCGCCAGCAGCCAAACCTCCTCGTCGGATACGCAGTATTTT
.	.	TRBV29-1	TRBJ1-5	CSVQGDYNQPQHF	TGCAGCGTCCAAGGGGACTATAATCAGCCCCAGCATTTT
.	.	TRBV18	TRBJ1-2	CASSPAGGYGYTF	TGTGCCAGCTCACCGGCGGGCGGCTATGGCTACACCTTC
.	.	TRBV20-1	TRBJ2-7	CSARDDQGYEQYF	TGCAGTGCTAGAGATGACCAGGGATACGAGCAGTACTTC
.	.	TRBV11-2	TRBJ2-7	CASSLDRVSSYEQYF	TGTGCCAGCAGCTTAGACCGGGTCAGCTCCTACGAGCAGTACTTC
.	TRBD2	TRBV18	TRBJ2-1	CASSPVIAGGNNEQFF	TGTGCCAGCTCACCCGTCATAGCGGGAGGGAACAATGAGCAGTTCTTC
.	TRBD1	TRBV5-1	TRBJ1-1	CASSWTGAEAFF	TGCGCCAGCAGCTGGACAGGGGCCGAAGCTTTCTTT
.	.	TRBV25-1	TRBJ1-4	CASSERGLSNEKLFF	TGTGCCAGCAGTGAGCGGGGACTATCTAATGAAAAACTGTTTTTT
.	.	TRBV12-3/TRBV12-4	TRBJ1-4	CASSTGTINEKLFF	TGTGCCAGCAGCACAGGAACCATTAATGAAAAACTGTTTTTT
.	.	TRBV7-2	TRBJ1-1	CASSQQGGTEAFF	TGTGCCAGCAGCCAACAGGGTGGGACTGAAGCTTTCTTT
.	TRBD2	TRBV7-9	TRBJ2-3	CASSLAGGGGDTQYF	TGTGCCAGCAGCCTAGCGGGAGGCGGTGGTGATACGCAGTATTTT
.	TRBD1	TRBV30	TRBJ1-2	CAWSGGQLYGYTF	TGTGCCTGGAGTGGGGGACAGCTCTATGGCTACACCTTC
.	TRBD2	TRBV3-1	TRBJ2-7	CASSQLSGVGNEQYF	TGTGCCAGCAGCCAACTTAGCGGGGTAGGGAACGAGCAGTACTTC
.	.	TRBV29-1	TRBJ2-3	CSPLRGDTQYF	TGCAGCCCACTTCGAGGAGATACGCAGTATTTT
.	TRBD1	TRBV13	TRBJ2-7	CASSSGDRAMMSYEQYF	TGTGCCAGCAGCTCAGGAGACAGGGCGATGATGTCCTACGAGCAGTACTTC
.	.	TRBV20-1	TRBJ1-5	CSATDGSNQPQHF	TGCAGTGCCACGGACGGAAGCAATCAGCCCCAGCATTTT
.	.	TRBV30	TRBJ2-1	CATKLATSYNEQFF	TGTGCCACGAAATTAGCGACTAGCTACAATGAGCAGTTCTTC
.	.	TRBV2	TRBJ1-6	CASRDDTMNSPLHF	TGTGCCAGCAGAGACGACACGATGAATTCACCCCTCCACTTT
.	.	TRBV29-1	TRBJ1-3	CSVDPGHSGNTIYF	TGCAGCGTTGACCCCGGACACTCTGGAAACACCATATATTTT
.	.	TRBV6-2/TRBV6-3	TRBJ2-7	CASSKPRFSPPSYEQYF	TGTGCCAGCAGTAAACCACGGTTTTCCCCTCCGTCCTACGAGCAGTACTTC
.	.	TRBV9	TRBJ1-1	CASSVSSRDTEAFF	TGTGCCAGCAGCGTAAGTTCCCGAGACACTGAAGCTTTCTTT
.	.	TRBV18	TRBJ1-1	CASSSGEDTEAFF	TGTGCCAGCTCGTCAGGTGAGGACACTGAAGCTTTCTTT
.	TRBD2	TRBV5-1	TRBJ2-5	CASSLRSTGTSIQTQYF	TGCGCCAGCAGCCTGCGGTCTACCGGGACTAGCATTCAGACCCAGTACTTC
.	.	TRBV5-4	TRBJ2-3	CASSPVGLFTDTQYF	TGTGCCAGCAGCCCGGTCGGGCTGTTCACAGATACGCAGTATTTT
.	.	TRBV20-1	TRBJ2-5	CSARTVQETQYF	TGCAGTGCTAGGACAGTCCAAGAGACCCAGTACTTC
few	.	TRBV19	TRBJ1-2	CASSPSANYGYTF	TGTGCCAGTAGTCCCTCAGCTAACTATGGCTACACCTTC
.	.	TRBV25-1	TRBJ2-1	CASSVDGPIDEQFF	TGTGCCAGCAGCGTCGACGGACCGATCGATGAGCAGTTCTTC
.	.	TRBV6-5	TRBJ1-1	CATHRLGNTEAFF	TGTGCCACCCATAGGCTGGGGAACACTGAAGCTTTCTTT
.	.	TRBV4-2	TRBJ2-2	CASSPVRGGELFF	TGTGCCAGCAGTCCCGTGAGGGGCGGGGAGCTGTTTTTT
.	.	TRBV30	TRBJ1-1	CAWNKNTEAFF	TGTGCCTGGAACAAGAACACTGAAGCTTTCTTT
.	.	TRBV29-1	TRBJ1-1	CSVVRIMNTEAFF	TGCAGCGTTGTAAGGATCATGAACACTGAAGCTTTCTTT
.	.	TRBV5-1	TRBJ1-5	CASSLDGGGNQPQHF	TGCGCCAGCAGCTTGGATGGGGGGGGCAATCAGCCCCAGCATTTT
.	TRBD1	TRBV7-9	TRBJ2-3	CASSRGTVSTDTQYF	TGTGCCAGCAGCCGAGGGACAGTTAGCACAGATACGCAGTATTTT
.	TRBD2	TRBV5-1	TRBJ2-7	CASSLRLAGSSYEQYF	TGCGCCAGCAGCCTCCGCCTAGCGGGGTCTTCCTACGAGCAGTACTTC
.	.	TRBV29-1	TRBJ2-1	CSVAAQAFYNEQFF	TGCAGCGTTGCCGCTCAGGCTTTCTACAATGAGCAGTTCTTC
.	TRBD1	TRBV6-1	TRBJ1-2	CASSERSSGQGVGYTF	TGTGCCAGCAGTGAAAGATCTTCGGGACAGGGAGTTGGCTACACCTTC
.	.	TRBV6-5	TRBJ1-5	CASRRTGNQPQHF	TGTGCCAGCAGACGGACAGGCAATCAGCCCCAGCATTTT